The clone carrying this T cell receptor beta chain has a count of ten or more. The data derive from a study of identical twins. Via MiXCR, TCRdb re-called the 5' RACE reads, giving one row per CDR3 protein. The repertoire includes 550,000 to 800,000 distinct CDR3 sequences, around 7.5% of them detected once, and around 1.6% sits in the top ten. The CDR3 length is 13 residues. J gave up 5 bases and V 4 bases, and 4 bases lay outside the gene matches. This same sample was also part of a study on yellow fever vaccine responses in identical twins.

This rearrangement joins TRBV12-3 or TRBV12-4 to TRBJ2-5; TRBD2 matches at 7 bases. Sequencing input: PBMCs. This TCR derives from a woman aged 18 to 35 in good health. As DNA, the CDR3 is TGTGCCAGCAGTTCCTGGGGGGGTGAGACCCAGTACTTC. The encoded protein is CASSSWGGETQYF.